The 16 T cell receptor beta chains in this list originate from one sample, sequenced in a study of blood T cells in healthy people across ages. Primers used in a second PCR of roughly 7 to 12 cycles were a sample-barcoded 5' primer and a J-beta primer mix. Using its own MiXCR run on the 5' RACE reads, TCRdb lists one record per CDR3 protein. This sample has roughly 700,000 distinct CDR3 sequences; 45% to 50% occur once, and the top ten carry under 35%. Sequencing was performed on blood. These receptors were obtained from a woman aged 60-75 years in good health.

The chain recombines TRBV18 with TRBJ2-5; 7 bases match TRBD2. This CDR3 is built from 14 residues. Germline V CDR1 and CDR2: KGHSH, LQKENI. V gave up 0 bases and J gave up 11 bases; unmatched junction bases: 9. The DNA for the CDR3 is TGTGCCAGCTCACCACCGGGACTACACAGTGAGCAGTACTTC. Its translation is CASSPPGLHSEQYF.

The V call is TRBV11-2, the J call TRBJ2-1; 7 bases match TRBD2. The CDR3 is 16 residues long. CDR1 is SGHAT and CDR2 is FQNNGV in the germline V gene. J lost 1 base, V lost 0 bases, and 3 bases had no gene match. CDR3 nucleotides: TGTGCCAGCAGCTTAGATGCGGGAGTTTCCTACAATGAGCAGTTCTTC. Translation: CASSLDAGVSYNEQFF.

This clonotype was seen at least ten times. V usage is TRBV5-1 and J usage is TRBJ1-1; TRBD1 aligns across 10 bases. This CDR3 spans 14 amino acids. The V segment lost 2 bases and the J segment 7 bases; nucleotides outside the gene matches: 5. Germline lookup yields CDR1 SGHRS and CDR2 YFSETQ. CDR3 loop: CASSLGTGVGEAFF. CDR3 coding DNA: TGCGCCAGCAGCTTAGGGACAGGGGTCGGTGAAGCTTTCTTT.

DNA for the CDR3: TGTGCCAGCAGGCGACTAGCGGGAGTAGGAGATACGCAGTATTTT. Translating gives CASRRLAGVGDTQYF. The chain employs TRBV12-3 or TRBV12-4 and TRBJ2-3; 12 bases are a match to TRBD2. The junction had 6 bases not matched to a gene; V was cut back by 6 bases and J by 5 bases. The CDR3 is made up of 15 amino acids.

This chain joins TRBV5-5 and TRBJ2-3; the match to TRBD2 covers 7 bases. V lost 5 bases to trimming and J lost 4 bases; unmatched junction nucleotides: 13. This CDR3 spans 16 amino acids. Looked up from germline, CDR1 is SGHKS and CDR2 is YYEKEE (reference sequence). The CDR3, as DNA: TGTGCCAGCAGTGTCCCTACCGGGGGGTTTGCAGATACGCAGTATTTT. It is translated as CASSVPTGGFADTQYF.

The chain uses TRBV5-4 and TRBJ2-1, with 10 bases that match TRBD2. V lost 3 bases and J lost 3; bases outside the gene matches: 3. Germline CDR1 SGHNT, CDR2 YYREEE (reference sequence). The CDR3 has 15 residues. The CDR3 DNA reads TGTGCCAGCAGCTCGGGACTAGCGTTCTACAATGAGCAGTTCTTC. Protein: CASSSGLAFYNEQFF.

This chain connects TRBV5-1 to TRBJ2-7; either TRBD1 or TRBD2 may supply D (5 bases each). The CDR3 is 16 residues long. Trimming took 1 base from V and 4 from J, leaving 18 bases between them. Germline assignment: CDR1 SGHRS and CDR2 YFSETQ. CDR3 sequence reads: CASSLRPQGVGYEQYF. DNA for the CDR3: TGCGCCAGCAGCTTGAGACCTCAGGGAGTGGGGTACGAGCAGTACTTC.

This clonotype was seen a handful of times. The CDR3 region is CASSLSVGTTSYEQYF. CDR3 coding DNA: TGTGCCAGCAGCTTATCGGTGGGTACTACCTCCTACGAGCAGTACTTC. The J gene is TRBJ2-7, the V gene TRBV7-8; no firm D call. Germline lookup yields CDR1 SGHVS and CDR2 FQNEAQ. Trimming shortened V by 2 bases and J by 0 bases, and 14 bases separated the two germline ends. The CDR3 has 16 residues. Full variable domain (missing parts from reference TRBV7-8 and TRBJ2-7): GAGVSQSPRYKVAKRGQDVALRCDPISGHVSLFWYQQALGQGPEFLTYFQNEAQLDKSGLPSDRFFAERPEGSVSTLKIQRTQQEDSAVYLCASSLSVGTTSYEQYFGPGTRLTVT.

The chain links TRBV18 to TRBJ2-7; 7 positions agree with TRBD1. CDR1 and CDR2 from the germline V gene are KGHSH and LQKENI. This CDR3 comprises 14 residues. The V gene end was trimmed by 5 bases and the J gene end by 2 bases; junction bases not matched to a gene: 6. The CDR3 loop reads CASSAGTVAYEQYF. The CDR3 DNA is TGTGCCAGCTCAGCCGGGACAGTGGCCTACGAGCAGTACTTC.

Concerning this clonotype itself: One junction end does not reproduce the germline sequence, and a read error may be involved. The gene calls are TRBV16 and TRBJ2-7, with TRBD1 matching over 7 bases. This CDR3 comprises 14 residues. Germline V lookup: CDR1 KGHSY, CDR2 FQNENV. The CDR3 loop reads CAGSHLGQIYEQYF. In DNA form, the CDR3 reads TGTGCCGGCAGCCACCTGGGACAGATCTACGAGCAGTACTTC.

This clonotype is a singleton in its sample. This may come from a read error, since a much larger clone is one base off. CDR3 DNA: TGCAACGTCCAGACCTTTAGCAATCAGCCCCAGCATTTT. It specifies CNVQTFSNQPQHF. The J gene is TRBJ1-5, the V gene TRBV29-1; D unclear. Germline V lookup: CDR1 SQVTM, CDR2 ANQGSEA. This CDR3 contains 13 residues.

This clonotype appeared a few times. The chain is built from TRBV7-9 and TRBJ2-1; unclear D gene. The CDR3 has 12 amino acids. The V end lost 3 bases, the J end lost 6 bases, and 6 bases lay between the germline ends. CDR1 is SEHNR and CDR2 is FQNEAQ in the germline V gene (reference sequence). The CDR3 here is CASSFRRNEQFF. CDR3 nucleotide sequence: TGTGCCAGCAGCTTCCGCCGCAATGAGCAGTTCTTC.

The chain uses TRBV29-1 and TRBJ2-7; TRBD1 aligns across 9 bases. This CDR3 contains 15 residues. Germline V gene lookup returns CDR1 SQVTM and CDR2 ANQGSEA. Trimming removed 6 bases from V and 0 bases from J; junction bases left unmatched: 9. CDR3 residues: CSVTSGTGLSYEQYF. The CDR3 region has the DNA TGCAGCGTGACCTCCGGGACAGGGCTCTCCTACGAGCAGTACTTC.

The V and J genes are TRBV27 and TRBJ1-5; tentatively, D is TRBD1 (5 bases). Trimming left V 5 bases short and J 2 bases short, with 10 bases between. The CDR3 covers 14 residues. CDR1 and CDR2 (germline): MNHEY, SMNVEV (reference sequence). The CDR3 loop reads CASSPQGRNQPQHF. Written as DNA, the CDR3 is TGTGCCAGCAGTCCCCAGGGTCGCAATCAGCCCCAGCATTTT.

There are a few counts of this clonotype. CDR3 residues: CSVEYGNYGYTF. The CDR3 DNA follows: TGCAGCGTTGAGTATGGGAACTATGGCTACACCTTC. This chain links TRBV29-1 with TRBJ1-2, with D uncertain. With 3 bases removed from V and 2 bases from J, the gap between germline ends came to 7 bases. This CDR3 is 12 amino acids long. Germline values: CDR1 SQVTM, CDR2 ANQGSEA.

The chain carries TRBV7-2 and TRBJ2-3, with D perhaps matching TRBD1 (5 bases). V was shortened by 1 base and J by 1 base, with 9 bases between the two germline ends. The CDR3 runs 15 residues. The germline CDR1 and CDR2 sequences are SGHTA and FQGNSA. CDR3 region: CASSLGVQGTDTQYF. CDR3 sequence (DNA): TGTGCCAGCAGCTTAGGAGTACAGGGCACAGATACGCAGTATTTT.